The 18 T cell receptor beta chains below come from one sample, sequenced in a study of graft-versus-host responses after intestinal transplantation. The method was immunoSEQ multiplex PCR; TCRdb's version includes in-frame clones alone and lacks a portion of them. Of 78,000 or so clones listed, over 75% are singletons. Antigens of these TCRs are unknown. The sequenced sample was unstimulated CD8+ T cells sorted from spleen or lymph node cells, obtained before transplant. Every receptor here comes from a human donor who was the organ donor for an intestinal transplant.

This clone is a singleton in its sample. V gene TRBV7-9 combines with J gene TRBJ2-7; D gene uncertain. From germline, CDR1 is SEHNR and CDR2 FQNEAQ (reference sequence). The CDR3 runs 15 residues. Trimming removed 5 bases from V and 2 bases from J, with 16 bases in between. Here the CDR3 reads CASSLRVGMAYEQYF. CDR3 bases: TGTGCCAGCAGCCTAAGGGTGGGGATGGCCTACGAGCAGTACTTC. Using reference TRBV7-9 and TRBJ2-7 for the parts outside the CDR3, the full variable domain is DTGVSQNPRHKITKRGQNVTFRCDPISEHNRLYWYRQTLGQGPEFLTYFQNEAQLEKSRLLSDRFSAERPKGSFSTLEIQRTEQGDSAMYLCASSLRVGMAYEQYFGPGTRLTVT.

This clone was detected once. CDR3 coding DNA: TGTGCCACTAAGCCGGGGGCCTCCTACACAGATACGCAGTATTTT. The encoded protein is CATKPGASYTDTQYF. The J gene is TRBJ2-3, the V gene TRBV27; D could derive from TRBD1 or TRBD2 (6 bases each). The CDR3 spans 15 residues. Trimming left V 10 bases short and J 2 bases short, with 19 bases between. Germline loops: CDR1 MNHEY, CDR2 SMNVEV (reference sequence).

This sequence joins TRBV28 and TRBJ2-2, with 9 bases matching TRBD1. Germline loops: CDR1 MDHEN, CDR2 SYDVKM. The CDR3 contains 15 residues. Trimming took 5 bases from V and 5 from J; bases not matched to a gene: 6. Here the CDR3 reads CASSTGDRVTGELFF. CDR3 sequence (DNA): TGTGCCAGCAGTACTGGGGACAGGGTGACCGGGGAGCTGTTTTTT. Full variable domain (rest looked up from reference TRBV28 and TRBJ2-2): DVKVTQSSRYLVKRTGEKVFLECVQDMDHENMFWYRQDPGLGLRLIYFSYDVKMKEKGDIPEGYSVSREKKERFSLILESASTNQTSMYLCASSTGDRVTGELFFGEGSRLTVL.

This clone was seen just once. The V gene is TRBV6-4, the J gene TRBJ2-3; 8 bases agree with TRBD1. The CDR3 runs to 14 residues. With 0 bases clipped from V and 4 bases from J, the junction kept 0 bases outside the gene matches. Germline V gene sequence: CDR1 MRHNA, CDR2 SNTAGT. The CDR3 coding sequence is TGTGCCAGCAGTGACTCGACAGGGGCAGATACGCAGTATTTT. Encoded protein: CASSDSTGADTQYF.

This chain uses TRBV19 with TRBJ1-5; D is ambiguous. V gave up 6 bases and J gave up 5 bases, with 23 bases separating them. This CDR3 region has 17 residues. Germline CDR1 and CDR2: LNHDA and SQIVND (reference sequence). As DNA, the CDR3 is TGTGCCAGTAGAGCTCGTGGTGCGGGTTGGTCGGATCAGCCCCAGCATTTT. As protein: CASRARGAGWSDQPQHF.

The CDR3 sequence is CASSYRDYNEQFF. The DNA for the CDR3 is TGTGCCAGCAGTTACCGGGACTACAATGAGCAGTTCTTC. This chain connects TRBV6-6 to TRBJ2-1, with a weak D call TRBD2 (5 bases). The CDR3 sequence is 13 residues long. The ends were cut back, 2 bases at V and 3 bases at J, with 5 bases in the middle. Germline values: CDR1 MNHNY, CDR2 SVGAGI (reference sequence).

As DNA, the CDR3 is TGTGCCAGCAGCTTACTGCCGCTGGGGGGGGATTTTACCGGAAACACCATATATTTT. It yields the protein CASSLLPLGGDFTGNTIYF. The rearrangement joins TRBV7-2 to TRBJ1-3, with TRBD1 as a possible D gene (5 bases). The V end lost 2 bases, the J end lost 4 bases, and 24 bases lay between the germline ends. CDR3 length: 19 amino acids. Per germline, CDR1 SGHTA and CDR2 FQGNSA.

This clone was observed a single time. This chain connects TRBV6-1 to TRBJ2-6; no clear D gene. V lost 6 bases and J lost 11, with 5 bases in between. From germline, CDR1 is MNHNS and CDR2 SASEGT. The CDR3 consists of 10 residues. The chain's CDR3 is CASSGYVLTF. CDR3 DNA sequence: TGTGCCAGCAGCGGGTACGTCCTGACTTTC.

The chain has TRBV11-3 and TRBJ2-3; 8 bases line up with TRBD2. Looked up from germline, CDR1 is SGHNT and CDR2 is YENEEA. The J segment lost 14 bases and the V segment lost 7 bases, leaving 11 bases of the junction unmatched. The CDR3 contains 12 residues. In DNA, the CDR3 is TGTGCCAGCACCATAGCGGGGCAAAGTCGGTATTTT. The encoded protein is CASTIAGQSRYF.

The rearrangement joins TRBV7-2 to TRBJ2-3; D unresolved. This CDR3 has 18 amino acids. V was pared by 2 bases and J by 4 bases, with 22 bases between. In germline, CDR1 is SGHTA, CDR2 FQGNSA. The CDR3 DNA reads as TGTGCCAGCAGCTTAAGGGTTAAACGGTCGCCTAGGGCAGATACGCAGTATTTT. It yields the protein CASSLRVKRSPRADTQYF.

The rearrangement joins TRBV6-1 to TRBJ2-5; 9 nucleotides agree with TRBD1. The CDR3 is 15 amino acids. Germline-derived CDR1 and CDR2 are MNHNS and SASEGT. With V trimmed by 6 bases and J by 1 base, 6 bases remained unmatched. CDR3 sequence reads: CASSGGQGFQETQYF. CDR3 DNA sequence: TGTGCCAGCAGCGGGGGACAGGGATTCCAAGAGACCCAGTACTTC.

The chain has TRBV5-8 and TRBJ2-1; 14 bases line up with TRBD2. The V and J ends lost 3 bases and 1 base, in that order; junction bases with no gene match: 6. Germline loops: CDR1 SGHTS, CDR2 YDEGEE. The CDR3 has 18 residues. The CDR3 coding sequence is TGTGCCAGCAGCTCGACTAGCGGGGGGGCCGTGTCCTACAATGAGCAGTTCTTC. It yields the protein CASSSTSGGAVSYNEQFF. Together with reference TRBV5-8 and TRBJ2-1, the CDR3 gives the full variable domain: EAGVTQSPTHLIKTRGQQATLRCSPISGHTSVYWYQQALGLGLQFLLWYDEGEERNRGNFPPRFSGRQFPNYSSELNVNALELEDSALYLCASSSTSGGAVSYNEQFFGPGTRLTVL.

The table lists this clone with a count of one. The sample holds other DNA sequences that translate to the same CDR3. The chain joins TRBV4-1 to TRBJ1-6, with 9 bases fitting TRBD1. Unmatched junction bases numbered 11, after V lost 4 bases and J lost 7 bases. The V gene's germline CDR1 is MGHRA and CDR2 YSYEKL. The CDR3 has 17 amino acids. The CDR3 loop is CASSPPKLGTGNSPLHF. Written as DNA, the CDR3 is TGCGCCAGCAGCCCACCGAAATTGGGGACAGGGAATTCACCCCTCCACTTT.

The chain employs TRBV27 and TRBJ1-6, with TRBD1 matching over 7 bases. CDR1 is MNHEY, CDR2 SMNVEV, per germline (reference sequence). After removal of 2 bases from V and 5 bases from J, the junction contained 6 bases not matched to a gene. The CDR3 is made up of 16 amino acids. CDR3 amino acids: CASSLIGRGDNSPLHF. The CDR3, as DNA: TGTGCCAGCAGTTTAATCGGCAGGGGGGATAATTCACCCCTCCACTTT.

The rearrangement joins TRBV2 to TRBJ2-7; the D gene is possibly TRBD2 (6 bases). CDR1 SNHLY and CDR2 FYNNEI come from the germline V gene. The CDR3 consists of 17 residues. Trimming cost V 0 bases and J 2 bases, with 17 bases left between them. In DNA form, the CDR3 reads TGTGCCAGCAGTGAAGCGTTTGGGAAGCGGAGGGCCTACGAGCAGTACTTC. As protein: CASSEAFGKRRAYEQYF. Full variable domain (remainder filled in from reference TRBV2 and TRBJ2-7): EPEVTQTPSHQVTQMGQEVILRCVPISNHLYFYWYRQILGQKVEFLVSFYNNEISEKSEIFDDQFSVERPDGSNFTLKIRSTKLEDSAMYFCASSEAFGKRRAYEQYFGPGTRLTVT.

The rearrangement uses TRBV2 and TRBJ2-7, with D perhaps matching TRBD1 or TRBD2 (5 bases each). With 3 bases removed from V and 5 bases from J, the gap between germline ends came to 23 bases. The CDR3 spans 17 residues. Per the germline V gene, CDR1 is SNHLY and CDR2 is FYNNEI. As DNA, the CDR3 is TGTGCCAGCAGTGAGTATACGTACGAGGGGCTAAACGACGAGCAGTACTTC. Its translation is CASSEYTYEGLNDEQYF.

This clone has just one count. The chain employs TRBV30 and TRBJ2-3; D uncertain. The CDR3 has 14 residues. Looked up from germline, CDR1 is GTSNPN and CDR2 is SVGIG (reference sequence). V was clipped by 1 base and J by 0 bases, with 8 bases between them. The CDR3 region has the DNA TGTGCCTGGAGTGCCCTGGGGAGCACAGATACGCAGTATTTT. It yields the protein CAWSALGSTDTQYF.

DNA for the CDR3: TGTGCCAGCAGCTTGAATCCCTACAATGAGCAGTTCTTC. Protein sequence: CASSLNPYNEQFF. The chain recombines TRBV5-4 with TRBJ2-1; D remains ambiguous. This CDR3 is built from 13 residues. V dropped 1 base and J dropped 2 bases, with 4 bases sitting between them. Germline CDR1 is SGHNT and CDR2 is YYREEE (reference sequence). The variable domain in full, with the rest retrieved from reference TRBV5-4 and TRBJ2-1, is ETGVTQSPTHLIKTRGQQVTLRCSSQSGHNTVSWYQQALGQGPQFIFQYYREEENGRGNFPPRFSGLQFPNYSSELNVNALELDDSALYLCASSLNPYNEQFFGPGTRLTVL.